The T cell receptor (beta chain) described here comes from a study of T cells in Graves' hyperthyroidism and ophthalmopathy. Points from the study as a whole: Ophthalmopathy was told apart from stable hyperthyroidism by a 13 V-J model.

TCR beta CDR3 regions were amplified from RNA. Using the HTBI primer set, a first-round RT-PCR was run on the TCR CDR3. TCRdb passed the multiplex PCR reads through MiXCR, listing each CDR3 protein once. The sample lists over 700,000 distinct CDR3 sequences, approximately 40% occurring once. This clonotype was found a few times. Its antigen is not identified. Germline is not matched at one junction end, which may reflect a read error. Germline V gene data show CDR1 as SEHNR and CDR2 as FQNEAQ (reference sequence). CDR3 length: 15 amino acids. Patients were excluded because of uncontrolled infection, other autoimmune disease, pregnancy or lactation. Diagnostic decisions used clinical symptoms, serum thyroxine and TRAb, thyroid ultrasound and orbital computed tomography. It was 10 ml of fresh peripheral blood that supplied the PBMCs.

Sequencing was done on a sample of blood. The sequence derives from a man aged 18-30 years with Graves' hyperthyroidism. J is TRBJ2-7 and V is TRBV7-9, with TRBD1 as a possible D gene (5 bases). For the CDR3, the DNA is TGCGCCAGCAGCCAAGGGGTGAAGACCTACGGTGAGCAGTACTTC. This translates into CASSQGVKTYGEQYF.